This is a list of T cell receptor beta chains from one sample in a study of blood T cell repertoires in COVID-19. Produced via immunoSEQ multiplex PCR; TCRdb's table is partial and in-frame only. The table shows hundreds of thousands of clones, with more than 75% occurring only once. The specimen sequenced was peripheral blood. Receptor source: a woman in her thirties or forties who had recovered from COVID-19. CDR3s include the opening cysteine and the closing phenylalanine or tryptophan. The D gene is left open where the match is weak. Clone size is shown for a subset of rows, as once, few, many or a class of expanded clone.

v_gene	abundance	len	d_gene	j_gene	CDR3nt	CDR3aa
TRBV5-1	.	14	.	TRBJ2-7	TGCGCCAGCAGCTTGATCGCAGAAGCCTACGAGCAGTACTTC	CASSLIAEAYEQYF
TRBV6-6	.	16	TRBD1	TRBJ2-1	TGTGCCAGCAGCCCCCGACAGGGGATGGGCTACAATGAGCAGTTCTTC	CASSPRQGMGYNEQFF
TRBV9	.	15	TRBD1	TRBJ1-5	TGTGCCAGCAGCGTAGGGGACAGGGGAGGTCAGCCCCAGCATTTT	CASSVGDRGGQPQHF
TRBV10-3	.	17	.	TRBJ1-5	TGTGCCATCAGTGCGGCCGACCGGGAGGGACCTAATCAGCCCCAGCATTTT	CAISAADREGPNQPQHF
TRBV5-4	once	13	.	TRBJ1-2	TGTGCCAGCAGCCCACGGGAGCCGGGTGGCTACACCTTC	CASSPREPGGYTF
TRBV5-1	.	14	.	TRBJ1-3	TGCGCCAGCAGCTTGGGGCGGGATGGAAACACCATATATTTT	CASSLGRDGNTIYF
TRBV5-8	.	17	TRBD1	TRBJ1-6	TGTGCCAGCAGCTCGGACAGGGCAACCTCCTATAATTCACCCCTCCACTTT	CASSSDRATSYNSPLHF
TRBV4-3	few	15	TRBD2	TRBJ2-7	TGCGCCAGCAGCCAAGATGGGGGAGGGATGGGCGAGCAGTACTTC	CASSQDGGGMGEQYF
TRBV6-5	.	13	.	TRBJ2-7	TGTGCCAGCACCCCGCCTGGGGCTACAGGGCAGTACTTC	CASTPPGATGQYF
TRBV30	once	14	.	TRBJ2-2	TGTGCCTGGACAGGAGGGACTCGAGGCGGGGAGCTGTTTTTT	CAWTGGTRGGELFF
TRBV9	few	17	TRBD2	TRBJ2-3	TGTGCCAGCAGCGGGGGACTAGCGGGCGCGGCGGCAGATACGCAGTATTTT	CASSGGLAGAAADTQYF
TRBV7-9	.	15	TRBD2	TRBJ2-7	TGTGCCAGCAGCTTAGGAGGGGGACTAGGGGACGAGCAGTACTTC	CASSLGGGLGDEQYF
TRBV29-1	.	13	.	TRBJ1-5	TGCAGCGTTGAAGGGGGGGTGGGTCAGCCCCAGCATTTT	CSVEGGVGQPQHF
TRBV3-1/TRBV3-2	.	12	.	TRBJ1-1	TGTGCCAGCAGCCCCTCGGTCACTGAAGCTTTCTTT	CASSPSVTEAFF
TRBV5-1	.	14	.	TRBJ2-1	TGCGCCAGCAGCTTGACCAGGCACGACAATGAGCAGTTCTTC	CASSLTRHDNEQFF
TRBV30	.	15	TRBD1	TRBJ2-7	TGTGCCTTGGAGGTGGGACAGAGCCCCTCCTACGAGCAGTACTTC	CALEVGQSPSYEQYF
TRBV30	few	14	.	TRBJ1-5	TGTGCCTGGAGTGTAGGAGTGGGCAATCAGCCCCAGCATTTT	CAWSVGVGNQPQHF
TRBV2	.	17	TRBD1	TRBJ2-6	TGTGCCAGCAGCAAAGGGACAGGTGGGGTTGGGGCCAACGTCCTGACTTTC	CASSKGTGGVGANVLTF
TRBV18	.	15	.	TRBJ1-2	TGTGCCAGCTCCCCCCGGTCCACCCTGAGCTATGGCTACACCTTC	CASSPRSTLSYGYTF
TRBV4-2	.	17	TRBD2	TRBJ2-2	TGTGCCAGCAGCCAAGACCCAGCGGGAGGAAACACCGGGGAGCTGTTTTTT	CASSQDPAGGNTGELFF
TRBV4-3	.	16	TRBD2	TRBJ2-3	TGCGCCAGCAGCCCGGCGGGTAGCGGGAGATTTGATACGCAGTATTTT	CASSPAGSGRFDTQYF
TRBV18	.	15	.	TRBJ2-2	TGTGCCAGCTCACCCAACAGGAGGAACACCGGGGAGCTGTTTTTT	CASSPNRRNTGELFF
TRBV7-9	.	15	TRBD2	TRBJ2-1	TGTGCCAGCAGCTCCACTAGCGGGGCCGGCAATGAGCAGTTCTTC	CASSSTSGAGNEQFF
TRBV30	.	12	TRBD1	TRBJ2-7	TGTGCCTGGAGGACAGGGGGCTACGAGCAGTACTTC	CAWRTGGYEQYF
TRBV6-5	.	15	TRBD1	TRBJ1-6	TGTGCCAGCACCCCCGCACAGGGGTATAATTCACCCCTCCACTTT	CASTPAQGYNSPLHF
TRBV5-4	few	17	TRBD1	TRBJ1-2	TGTGCCAGCAGCCGGTCCCGGGACAGGGAGTGGAAGTCTGGCTACACCTTC	CASSRSRDREWKSGYTF
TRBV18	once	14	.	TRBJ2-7	TGTGCCAGCTCACCGTCGGACAGCTCCCCTCGGCAGTACTTC	CASSPSDSSPRQYF
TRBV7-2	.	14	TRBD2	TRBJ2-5	TGTGCCAGCAGCCTGACTAGCGGGAGAGAGACCCAGTACTTC	CASSLTSGRETQYF
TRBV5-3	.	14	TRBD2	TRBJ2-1	TGTGCCAGAAGCAATAGCGGGAGTTCCTATGAGCAGTTCTTC	CARSNSGSSYEQFF
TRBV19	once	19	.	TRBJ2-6	TGTGCCAGTAGTATAGATTTCGGGGGTAGTAGTTCTGGGGCCAACGTCCTGACTTTC	CASSIDFGGSSSGANVLTF
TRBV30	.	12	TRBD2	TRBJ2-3	TGTGCCTGCTGGACTAGTACAGATACGCAGTATTTT	CACWTSTDTQYF
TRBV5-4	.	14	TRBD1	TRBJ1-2	TGTGCCAGCAGCTCAGGGGGCGGAAACTATGGCTACACCTTC	CASSSGGGNYGYTF
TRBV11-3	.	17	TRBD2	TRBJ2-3	TGTGCCAGCAGCTCATTTAGCGGGAGGCGCAGCACAGATACGCAGTATTTT	CASSSFSGRRSTDTQYF
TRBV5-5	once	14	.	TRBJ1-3	TGTGCCAGCAGCTTGGCCGGGCAGGGGTACACCATATATTTT	CASSLAGQGYTIYF
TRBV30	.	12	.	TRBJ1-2	TGTGCCTTCACCGGGACAAACTATGGCTACACCTTC	CAFTGTNYGYTF
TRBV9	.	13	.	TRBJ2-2	TGTGCCAGCGGAACTAGCCGGACCGGGGAGCTGTTTTTT	CASGTSRTGELFF
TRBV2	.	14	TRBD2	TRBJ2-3	TGTGCCAGCAGTGGGACTAGCGGGACCCATACGCAGTATTTT	CASSGTSGTHTQYF
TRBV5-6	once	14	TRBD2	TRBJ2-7	TGTGCCAGCAGCTTTGGGACTAGCGGGTACGAGCAGTACTTC	CASSFGTSGYEQYF
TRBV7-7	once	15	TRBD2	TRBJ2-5	TGTGCCAGCAGCCCCCGGGGAGGGCCCCAAGAGACCCAGTACTTC	CASSPRGGPQETQYF